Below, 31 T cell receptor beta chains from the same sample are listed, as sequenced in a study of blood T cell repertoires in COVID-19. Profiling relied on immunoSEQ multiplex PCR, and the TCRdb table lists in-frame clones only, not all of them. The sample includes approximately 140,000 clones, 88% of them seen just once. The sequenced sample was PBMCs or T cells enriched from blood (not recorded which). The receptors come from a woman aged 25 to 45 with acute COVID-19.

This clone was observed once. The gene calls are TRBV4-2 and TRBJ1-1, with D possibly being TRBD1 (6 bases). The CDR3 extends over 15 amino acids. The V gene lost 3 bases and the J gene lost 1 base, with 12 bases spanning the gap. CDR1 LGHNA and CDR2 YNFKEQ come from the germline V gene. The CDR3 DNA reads TGTGCCAGCAGCCAGGCAGGGGAAGGGAACACTGAAGCTTTCTTT. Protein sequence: CASSQAGEGNTEAFF.

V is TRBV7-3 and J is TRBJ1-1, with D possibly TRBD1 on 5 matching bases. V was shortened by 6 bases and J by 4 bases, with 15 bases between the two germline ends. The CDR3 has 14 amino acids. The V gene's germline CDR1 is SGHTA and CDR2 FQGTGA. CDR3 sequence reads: CASSQGSGLTEAFF. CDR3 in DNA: TGTGCCAGCAGTCAGGGATCGGGCCTCACTGAAGCTTTCTTT.

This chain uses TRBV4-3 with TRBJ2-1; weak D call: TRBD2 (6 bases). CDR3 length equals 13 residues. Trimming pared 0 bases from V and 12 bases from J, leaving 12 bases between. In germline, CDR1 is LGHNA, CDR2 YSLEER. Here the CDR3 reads CASSQDRRGRQFF. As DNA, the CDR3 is TGCGCCAGCAGCCAAGATAGGAGGGGCAGGCAGTTCTTC.

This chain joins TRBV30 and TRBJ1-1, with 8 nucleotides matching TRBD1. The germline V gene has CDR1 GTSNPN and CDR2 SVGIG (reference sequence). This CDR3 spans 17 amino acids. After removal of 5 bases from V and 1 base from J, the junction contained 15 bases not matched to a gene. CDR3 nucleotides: TGTGCCTGGGATACAGGGGGAACCCCGGATAGGAACACTGAAGCTTTCTTT. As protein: CAWDTGGTPDRNTEAFF.

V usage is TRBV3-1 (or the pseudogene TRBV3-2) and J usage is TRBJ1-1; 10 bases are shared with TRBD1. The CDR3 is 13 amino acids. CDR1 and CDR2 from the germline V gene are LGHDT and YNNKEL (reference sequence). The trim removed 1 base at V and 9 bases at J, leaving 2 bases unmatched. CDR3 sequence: CASSQGTGGQAFF. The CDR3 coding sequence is TGTGCCAGCAGCCAAGGGACAGGGGGGCAAGCTTTCTTT.

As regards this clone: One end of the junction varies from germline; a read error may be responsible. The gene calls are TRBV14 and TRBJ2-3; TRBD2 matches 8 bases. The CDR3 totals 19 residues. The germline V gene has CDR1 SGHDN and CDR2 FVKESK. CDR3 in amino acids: CASSQETSGRKASTDTQYF. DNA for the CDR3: TGTGCCAGCAGTCAAGAGACCAGCGGGAGAAAGGCTAGCACAGATACGCAGTATTTT.

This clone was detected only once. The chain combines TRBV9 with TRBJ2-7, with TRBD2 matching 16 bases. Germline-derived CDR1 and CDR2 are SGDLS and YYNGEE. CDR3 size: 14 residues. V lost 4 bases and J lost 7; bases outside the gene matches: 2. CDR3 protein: CASSSGLAGGEQYF. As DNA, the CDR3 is TGTGCCAGCAGCTCGGGACTAGCGGGAGGGGAGCAGTACTTC.

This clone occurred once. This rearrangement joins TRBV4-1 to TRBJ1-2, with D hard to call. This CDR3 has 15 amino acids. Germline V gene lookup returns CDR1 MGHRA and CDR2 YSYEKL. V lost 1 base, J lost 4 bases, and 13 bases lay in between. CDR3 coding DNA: TGCGCCAGCAGCCAAGGTGGTCAGTTAACCTATGGCTACACCTTC. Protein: CASSQGGQLTYGYTF.

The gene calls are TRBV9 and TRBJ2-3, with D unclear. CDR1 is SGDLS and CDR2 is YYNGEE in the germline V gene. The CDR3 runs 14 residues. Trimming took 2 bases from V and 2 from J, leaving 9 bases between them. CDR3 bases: TGTGCCAGCAGCGTCCAGGATTACACAGATACGCAGTATTTT. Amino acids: CASSVQDYTDTQYF.

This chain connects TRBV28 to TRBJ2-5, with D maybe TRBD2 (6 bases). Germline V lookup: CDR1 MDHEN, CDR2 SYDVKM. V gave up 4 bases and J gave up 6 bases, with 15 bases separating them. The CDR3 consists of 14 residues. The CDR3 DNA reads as TGTGCCAGCAGTTCCGGACGCGCGGGGAAGACCCAGTACTTC. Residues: CASSSGRAGKTQYF.

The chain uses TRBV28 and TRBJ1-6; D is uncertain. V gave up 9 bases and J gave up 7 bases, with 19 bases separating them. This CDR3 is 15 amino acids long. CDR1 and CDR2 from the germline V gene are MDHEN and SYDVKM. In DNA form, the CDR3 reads TGTGCCAGTGAGACGGCGCGAATGAGGAATTCACCCCTCCACTTT. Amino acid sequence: CASETARMRNSPLHF.

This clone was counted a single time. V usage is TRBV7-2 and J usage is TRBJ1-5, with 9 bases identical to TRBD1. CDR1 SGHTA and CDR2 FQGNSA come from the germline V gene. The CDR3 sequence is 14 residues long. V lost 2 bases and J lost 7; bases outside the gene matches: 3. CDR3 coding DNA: TGTGCCAGCAGCTTAATGACAGGGGGACAGCCCCAGCATTTT. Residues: CASSLMTGGQPQHF.

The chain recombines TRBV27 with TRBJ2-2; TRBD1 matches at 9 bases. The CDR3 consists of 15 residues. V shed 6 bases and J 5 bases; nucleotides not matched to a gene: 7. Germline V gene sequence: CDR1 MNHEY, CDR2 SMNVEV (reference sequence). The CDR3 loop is CASSFGQGSTGELFF. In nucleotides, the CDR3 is TGTGCCAGCAGCTTCGGACAGGGGAGTACCGGGGAGCTGTTTTTT.

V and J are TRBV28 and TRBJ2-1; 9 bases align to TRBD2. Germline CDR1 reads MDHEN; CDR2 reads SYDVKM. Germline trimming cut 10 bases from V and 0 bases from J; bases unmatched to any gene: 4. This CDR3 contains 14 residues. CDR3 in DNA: TGTGCCACTATTAGCGGGAGCTCCTACAATGAGCAGTTCTTC. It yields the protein CATISGSSYNEQFF.

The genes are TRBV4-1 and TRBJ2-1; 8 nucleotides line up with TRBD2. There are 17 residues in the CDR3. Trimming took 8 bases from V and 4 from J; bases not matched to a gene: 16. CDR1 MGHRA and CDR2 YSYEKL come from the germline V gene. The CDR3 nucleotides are TGCGCCAGCCATTTACAGAGGCTAGCGGGCGATTACAATGAGCAGTTCTTC. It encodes CASHLQRLAGDYNEQFF.

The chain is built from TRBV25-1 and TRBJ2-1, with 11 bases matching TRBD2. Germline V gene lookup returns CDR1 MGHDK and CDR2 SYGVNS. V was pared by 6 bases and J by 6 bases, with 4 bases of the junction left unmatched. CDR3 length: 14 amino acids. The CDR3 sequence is CASSPGLAANEQFF. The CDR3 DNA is TGTGCCAGCAGCCCGGGACTAGCGGCCAATGAGCAGTTCTTC.

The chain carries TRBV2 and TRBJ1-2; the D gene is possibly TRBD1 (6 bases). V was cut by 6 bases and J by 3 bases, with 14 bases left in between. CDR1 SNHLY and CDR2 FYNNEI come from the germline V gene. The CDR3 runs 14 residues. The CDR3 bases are TGTGCCAGCAGGGGTCAGGCAGGGGACTATGGCTACACCTTC. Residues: CASRGQAGDYGYTF.

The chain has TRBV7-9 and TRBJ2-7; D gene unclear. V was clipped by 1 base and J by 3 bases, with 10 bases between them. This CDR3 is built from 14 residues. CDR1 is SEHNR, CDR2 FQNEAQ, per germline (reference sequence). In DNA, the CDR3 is TGTGCCAGCAGCTTAGGAGACACCGGCTACGAGCAGTACTTC. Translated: CASSLGDTGYEQYF.

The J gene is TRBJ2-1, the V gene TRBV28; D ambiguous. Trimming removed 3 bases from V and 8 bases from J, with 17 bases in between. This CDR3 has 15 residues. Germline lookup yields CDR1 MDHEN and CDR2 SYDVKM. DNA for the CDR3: TGTGCCAGCAGTTTCTCCCCCGGAGCAACCGATGAGCAGTTCTTC. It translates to CASSFSPGATDEQFF.

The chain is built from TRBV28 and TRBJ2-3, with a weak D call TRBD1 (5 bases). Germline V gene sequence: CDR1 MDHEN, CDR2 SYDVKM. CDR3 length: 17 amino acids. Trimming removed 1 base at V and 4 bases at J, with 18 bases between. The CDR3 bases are TGTGCCAGCAGTTTATTCCAGGGCGGCAGGAAGGCAGATACGCAGTATTTT. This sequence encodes CASSLFQGGRKADTQYF.

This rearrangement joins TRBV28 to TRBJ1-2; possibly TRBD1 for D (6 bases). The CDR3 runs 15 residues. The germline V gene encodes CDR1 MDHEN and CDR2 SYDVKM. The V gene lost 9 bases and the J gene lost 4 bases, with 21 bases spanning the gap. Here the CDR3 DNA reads TGTGCCAGTCGCACTGGGGGGGCACCCCTCTATGGCTACACCTTC. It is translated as CASRTGGAPLYGYTF.

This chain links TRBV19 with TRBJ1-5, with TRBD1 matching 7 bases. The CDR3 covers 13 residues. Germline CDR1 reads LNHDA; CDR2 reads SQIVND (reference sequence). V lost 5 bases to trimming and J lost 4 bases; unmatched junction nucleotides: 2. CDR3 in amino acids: CASSLQGNQPQHF. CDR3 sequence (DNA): TGTGCCAGTAGTCTACAGGGGAATCAGCCCCAGCATTTT.

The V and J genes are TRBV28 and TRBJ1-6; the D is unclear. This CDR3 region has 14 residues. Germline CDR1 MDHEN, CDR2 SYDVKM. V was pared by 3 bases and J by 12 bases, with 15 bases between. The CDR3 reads CASSFGSQTLPLHF. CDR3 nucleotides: TGTGCCAGCAGTTTTGGCAGTCAAACATTACCCCTCCACTTT.

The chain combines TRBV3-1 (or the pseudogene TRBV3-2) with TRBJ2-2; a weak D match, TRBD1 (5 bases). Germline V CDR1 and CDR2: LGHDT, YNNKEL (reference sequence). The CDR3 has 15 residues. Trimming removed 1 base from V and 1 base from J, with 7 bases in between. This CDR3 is CASSQVDRNTGELFF. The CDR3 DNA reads TGTGCCAGCAGCCAAGTCGACAGGAACACCGGGGAGCTGTTTTTT.

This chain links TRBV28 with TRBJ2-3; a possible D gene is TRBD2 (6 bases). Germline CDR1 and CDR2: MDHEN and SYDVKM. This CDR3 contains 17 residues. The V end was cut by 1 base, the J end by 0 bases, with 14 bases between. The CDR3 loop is CASSLSVAETSTDTQYF. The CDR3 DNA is TGTGCCAGCAGTTTATCCGTAGCGGAAACTAGCACAGATACGCAGTATTTT. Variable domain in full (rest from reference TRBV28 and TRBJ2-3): DVKVTQSSRYLVKRTGEKVFLECVQDMDHENMFWYRQDPGLGLRLIYFSYDVKMKEKGDIPEGYSVSREKKERFSLILESASTNQTSMYLCASSLSVAETSTDTQYFGPGTRLTVL.

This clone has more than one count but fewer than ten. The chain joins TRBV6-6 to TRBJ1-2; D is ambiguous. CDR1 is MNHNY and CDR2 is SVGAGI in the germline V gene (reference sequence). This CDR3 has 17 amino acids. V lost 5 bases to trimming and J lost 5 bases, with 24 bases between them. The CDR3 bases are TGTGCCAGCAGTCTAAGTGGGGAGGGCTCTGACGAGTATGGCTACACCTTC. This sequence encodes CASSLSGEGSDEYGYTF.

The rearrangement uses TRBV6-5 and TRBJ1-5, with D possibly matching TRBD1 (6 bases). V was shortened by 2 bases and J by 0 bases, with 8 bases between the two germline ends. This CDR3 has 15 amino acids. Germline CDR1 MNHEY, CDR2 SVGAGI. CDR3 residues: CASSYRGGSNQPQHF. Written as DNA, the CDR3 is TGTGCCAGCAGTTACAGAGGGGGTAGCAATCAGCCCCAGCATTTT.

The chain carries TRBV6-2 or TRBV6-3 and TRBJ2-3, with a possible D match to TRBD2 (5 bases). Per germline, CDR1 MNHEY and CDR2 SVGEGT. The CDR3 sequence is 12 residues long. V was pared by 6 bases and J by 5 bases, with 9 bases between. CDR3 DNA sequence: TGTGCCAGCAGCCTAGCCGGAGATACGCAGTATTTT. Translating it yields CASSLAGDTQYF.

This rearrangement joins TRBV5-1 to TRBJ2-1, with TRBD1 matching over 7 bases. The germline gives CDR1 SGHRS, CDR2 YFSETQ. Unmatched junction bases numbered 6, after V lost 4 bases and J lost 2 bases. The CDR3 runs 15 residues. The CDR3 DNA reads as TGCGCCAGCAGCCAAGACAGGGAACCCTACAATGAGCAGTTCTTC. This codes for CASSQDREPYNEQFF.

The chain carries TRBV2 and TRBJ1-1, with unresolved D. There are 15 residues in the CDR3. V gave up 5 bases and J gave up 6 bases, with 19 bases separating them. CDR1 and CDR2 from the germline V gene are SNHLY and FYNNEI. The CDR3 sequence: CASSLQRRIGAEAFF. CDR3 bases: TGTGCCAGCAGTCTACAGCGGCGGATAGGCGCTGAAGCTTTCTTT.

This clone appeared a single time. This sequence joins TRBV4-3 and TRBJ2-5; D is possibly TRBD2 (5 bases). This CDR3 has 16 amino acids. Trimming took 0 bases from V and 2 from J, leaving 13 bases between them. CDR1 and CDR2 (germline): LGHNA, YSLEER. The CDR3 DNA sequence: TGCGCCAGCAGCCAAGATTTTGCCGGGATTCAAGAGACCCAGTACTTC. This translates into CASSQDFAGIQETQYF.